This entry lists 10 T cell receptor beta chains sequenced from one sample in a study of T-cell reconstitution after alpha-beta-depleted transplantation in children. The library targeted TCRbeta and was prepared with unique molecular identifiers. TCRdb analysed the PCR reads with MiXCR anew, one entry per CDR3 protein. The data show about 15,000 distinct CDR3 sequences, roughly an eighth seen once. Material: PBMCs, mostly from graft donor cells, obtained 180 days after TCRalphabeta/CD19-depleted stem cell transplant. These receptors all stem from a boy younger than two who had a stem cell transplant for Wiskott-Aldrich syndrome, so the T cells may come from the graft donor.

This chain links TRBV28 with TRBJ2-5; the match to TRBD2 covers 11 bases. Germline V CDR1 and CDR2: MDHEN, SYDVKM. The CDR3 loop spans 16 amino acids. With V trimmed by 4 bases and J by 2 bases, 6 bases remained unmatched. CDR3 amino acids: CASSWGLAEGQETQYF. In DNA, the CDR3 is TGTGCCAGCAGTTGGGGACTAGCGGAAGGTCAAGAGACCCAGTACTTC.

This clonotype was detected a few times. The chain recombines TRBV29-1 with TRBJ2-5, with a tentative D call TRBD1 (5 bases). The V gene's germline CDR1 is SQVTM and CDR2 ANQGSEA. The CDR3 has 12 residues. CDR3: CSFAGNQETQYF. The CDR3 bases are TGCAGTTTTGCAGGGAATCAAGAGACCCAGTACTTC.

This clonotype has a count of ten or more. The chain carries TRBV7-9 and TRBJ2-5; 9 bases fit TRBD1. The CDR3 is 15 residues long. CDR1 is SEHNR, CDR2 FQNEAQ, per germline (reference sequence). V was pared by 0 bases and J by 1 base, with 0 bases of the junction left unmatched. CDR3 nucleotides: TGTGCCAGCAGCTTAGCGACAGGGGGCCAAGAGACCCAGTACTTC. It specifies CASSLATGGQETQYF.

This clonotype has only a few counts. V usage is TRBV7-2 and J usage is TRBJ2-1; D gene uncertain. The V end was cut by 7 bases, the J end by 0 bases, with 10 bases between. Germline V gene sequence: CDR1 SGHTA, CDR2 FQGNSA. The CDR3 has 14 amino acids. As DNA, the CDR3 is TGTGCCAGCAAGGGCTCCTTCTCCTACAATGAGCAGTTCTTC. Encoded protein: CASKGSFSYNEQFF.

The genes are TRBV4-1 and TRBJ1-4; D unresolved. The V and J ends lost 2 bases and 8 bases respectively, with 15 bases between them. The CDR3 runs 15 residues. CDR1 MGHRA and CDR2 YSYEKL come from the germline V gene. The CDR3 is CASSQPATSTEKLFF. CDR3 in DNA: TGCGCCAGCAGCCAACCAGCCACCTCAACGGAAAAACTGTTTTTT.

J is TRBJ2-1 and V is TRBV30; 11 bases are a match to TRBD2. Germline CDR1 and CDR2: GTSNPN and SVGIG (reference sequence). The CDR3 consists of 17 residues. V was clipped by 4 bases and J by 4 bases; unmatched bases: 12. The CDR3 region has the DNA TGTGCCTGGATCGTAGGGCTAGCGGGAGGCACATACAATGAGCAGTTCTTC. Protein: CAWIVGLAGGTYNEQFF.

The chain has TRBV20-1 and TRBJ2-3, with no clear D. This CDR3 has 12 residues. The germline V and J ends were trimmed by 4 bases and 4 bases, with 9 bases remaining between them. The germline gives CDR1 DFQATT, CDR2 SNEGSKA (reference sequence). DNA for the CDR3: TGCAGTGCTACCGAGTGGCCAGATACGCAGTATTTT. It is translated as CSATEWPDTQYF.

This clonotype was found many times. V gene TRBV5-1 combines with J gene TRBJ1-1; TRBD1 matches 8 bases. The CDR3 consists of 18 residues. Germline CDR1 is SGHRS and CDR2 is YFSETQ. The J segment lost 1 base and the V segment lost 0 bases, leaving 11 bases of the junction unmatched. The CDR3 sequence is CASSLGRGTGVTNTEAFF. CDR3 DNA sequence: TGCGCCAGCAGCTTGGGACGTGGGACAGGAGTAACGAACACTGAAGCTTTCTTT.

This clonotype has a count of ten or more. The J gene is TRBJ1-5, the V gene TRBV29-1; no clear D. This CDR3 comprises 12 residues. The V and J ends lost 5 bases and 4 bases respectively, with 9 bases between them. Germline V gene sequence: CDR1 SQVTM, CDR2 ANQGSEA. The CDR3 DNA follows: TGCAGCGTTCGGCAGCCTAATCAGCCCCAGCATTTT. Translation: CSVRQPNQPQHF.

This clonotype showed up many times. The gene calls are TRBV15 and TRBJ2-1, with D tentatively TRBD1 (5 bases). Germline V gene sequence: CDR1 LNHNV, CDR2 YYDKDF (reference sequence). Trimming left V 0 bases short and J 4 bases short, with 10 bases between. The CDR3 runs to 15 residues. The CDR3 DNA is TGTGCCACCAGCAGAGACAGGGTCTCGTACAATGAGCAGTTCTTC. It specifies CATSRDRVSYNEQFF.